This passage covers 31 T cell receptor beta chains from one sample sequenced in a study of blood T cell repertoires in COVID-19. Some clones are missing from TCRdb's copy, which holds only in-frame ones; the method was immunoSEQ multiplex PCR. The sample has more than 45,000 clones, about 90% seen once. Sequencing was carried out using peripheral blood. These receptors all come from a human donor with active COVID-19. The donor label of this sample is uncertain.

The chain carries TRBV27 and TRBJ2-5, with D possibly TRBD2 on 6 matching bases. The length of the CDR3 is 13 residues. Per the germline V gene, CDR1 is MNHEY and CDR2 is SMNVEV (reference sequence). Trimming cost V 3 bases and J 5 bases, with 10 bases left between them. The CDR3 nucleotides read TGTGCCAGCAGTTTCGGAGGGGCCGAGACCCAGTACTTC. It yields the protein CASSFGGAETQYF.

This sequence joins TRBV6-1 and TRBJ1-2, with TRBD1 matching 9 bases. The CDR3 runs 15 residues. The V and J ends lost 2 bases and 6 bases, in that order; junction bases with no gene match: 7. In germline, CDR1 is MNHNS, CDR2 SASEGT. CDR3 residues: CASSERPGQGDGYTF. The CDR3 DNA is TGTGCCAGCAGTGAAAGACCGGGACAGGGTGATGGCTACACCTTC.

The genes are TRBV9 and TRBJ1-3; no clear D gene. Germline CDR1 is SGDLS and CDR2 is YYNGEE. The ends were cut back, 4 bases at V and 0 bases at J, with 11 bases in the middle. The CDR3 spans 15 residues. CDR3 loop: CASSRGRNSGNTIYF. In DNA form, the CDR3 reads TGTGCCAGCAGCCGCGGCCGGAACTCTGGAAACACCATATATTTT.

The chain combines TRBV2 with TRBJ2-2, with D perhaps matching TRBD2 (7 bases). Deletions cut 5 bases from V and 4 bases from J, with 11 bases between. Germline CDR1 reads SNHLY; CDR2 reads FYNNEI. The length of the CDR3 is 14 residues. DNA for the CDR3: TGTGCCAGCAGTCGGGGGGCCGCCACCGGGGAGCTGTTTTTT. Amino acids: CASSRGAATGELFF.

This clone turned up a few times. This chain joins TRBV7-9 and TRBJ2-2; unclear D gene. This CDR3 spans 14 amino acids. Trimming stripped 11 bases from V and 1 base from J, with 14 bases between. Germline values: CDR1 SEHNR, CDR2 FQNEAQ (reference sequence). DNA of the CDR3: TGTGCCCCTTCCGGCGGAGAGAACACCGGGGAGCTGTTTTTT. Encoded protein: CAPSGGENTGELFF.

For the CDR3, the DNA is TGTGCCACCAGCAGCCGGGACAGAATGAACACTGAAGCTTTCTTT. It specifies CATSSRDRMNTEAFF. V usage is TRBV15 and J usage is TRBJ1-1; 7 positions agree with TRBD1. Germline CDR1 and CDR2: LNHNV and YYDKDF (reference sequence). The V and J ends lost 3 bases and 0 bases, in that order; junction bases with no gene match: 4. The CDR3 covers 15 residues.

This chain links TRBV7-9 with TRBJ1-6; the D gene is possibly TRBD1 (5 bases). V dropped 1 base and J dropped 8 bases, with 12 bases sitting between them. Germline V gene sequence: CDR1 SEHNR, CDR2 FQNEAQ (reference sequence). The CDR3 spans 15 residues. The CDR3 here is CASSLDRGIDSPLHF. The CDR3 DNA is TGTGCCAGCAGCTTAGATCGGGGGATCGATTCACCCCTCCACTTT.

V and J are TRBV2 and TRBJ2-3; D gene unclear. V lost 5 bases, J lost 2 bases, and 17 bases lay in between. Germline lookup yields CDR1 SNHLY and CDR2 FYNNEI. The CDR3 is made up of 16 amino acids. CDR3 DNA: TGTGCCAGCAGTAGTCCTAACAGTAGAGCCACAGATACGCAGTATTTT. Encoded protein: CASSSPNSRATDTQYF.

This chain connects TRBV24-1 to TRBJ1-2; tentatively, D is TRBD1 (5 bases). V lost 2 bases, J lost 7 bases, and 7 bases lay in between. The CDR3 covers 12 residues. CDR1 is KGHDR and CDR2 is SFDVKD in the germline V gene. CDR3 in DNA: TGTGCCACCAGTGATTGGAGGGGTGGCTACACCTTC. The encoded protein is CATSDWRGGYTF.

The genes are TRBV5-1 and TRBJ2-7; 8 positions match TRBD1. After removal of 7 bases from V and 7 bases from J, the junction contained 7 bases not matched to a gene. The CDR3 covers 12 residues. Germline CDR1 reads SGHRS; CDR2 reads YFSETQ. The CDR3 nucleotides are TGCGCCAGCGGGGCAGGGGGCAGAGAGCAGTACTTC. Protein: CASGAGGREQYF.

This clone was seen only a few times. This chain links TRBV9 with TRBJ1-3; D remains unclear. This CDR3 is built from 13 residues. CDR1 and CDR2 from the germline V gene are SGDLS and YYNGEE. Trimming stripped 0 bases from V and 3 bases from J, with 4 bases between. CDR3 bases: TGTGCCAGCAGCGTAGGGCTTGGAAACACCATATATTTT. Protein product: CASSVGLGNTIYF. Drawing the rest from reference TRBV9 and TRBJ1-3, the complete variable domain is DSGVTQTPKHLITATGQRVTLRCSPRSGDLSVYWYQQSLDQGLQFLIQYYNGEERAKGNILERFSAQQFPDLHSELNLSSLELGDSALYFCASSVGLGNTIYFGEGSWLTVV.

The CDR3 here is CASSFQAGAFYNEQFF. CDR3 bases: TGTGCCAGCAGCTTTCAAGCGGGGGCGTTCTACAATGAGCAGTTCTTC. The chain employs TRBV7-3 and TRBJ2-1; 8 positions match TRBD2. CDR1 is SGHTA and CDR2 is FQGTGA in the germline V gene. With V trimmed by 3 bases and J by 3 bases, 7 bases remained unmatched. The CDR3 runs 16 residues.

The chain carries TRBV7-2 and TRBJ2-3, with 8 positions matching TRBD2. V lost 5 bases to trimming and J lost 1 base; unmatched junction nucleotides: 2. Germline CDR1 is SGHTA and CDR2 is FQGNSA. This CDR3 region has 14 residues. In DNA, the CDR3 is TGTGCCAGCAGCGTTAGCGGGGGCACAGATACGCAGTATTTT. Protein sequence: CASSVSGGTDTQYF.

The genes are TRBV29-1 and TRBJ2-7; 8 bases are a match to TRBD2. The germline V gene has CDR1 SQVTM and CDR2 ANQGSEA. After removal of 3 bases from V and 5 bases from J, the junction contained 9 bases not matched to a gene. The CDR3 covers 14 residues. Here the CDR3 reads CSVEFGSGGHEQYF. The CDR3 coding sequence is TGCAGCGTTGAGTTTGGGAGCGGGGGCCACGAGCAGTACTTC.

The chain is built from TRBV7-2 and TRBJ2-1; D gene uncertain. Germline CDR1 reads SGHTA; CDR2 reads FQGNSA. Trimming cost V 11 bases and J 5 bases, with 13 bases left between them. CDR3 length: 12 amino acids. For the CDR3, the DNA is TGTGCCGGCTCGCGGCCAGACAATGAGCAGTTCTTC. The encoded protein is CAGSRPDNEQFF.

The chain carries TRBV2 and TRBJ1-5, with D unresolved. This CDR3 region has 14 residues. Trimming took off 2 bases at V and 4 bases at J, with 9 bases between the two ends. Germline V CDR1 and CDR2: SNHLY, FYNNEI. The CDR3 DNA reads as TGTGCCAGCAGTGAATCTGGGCGTAATCAGCCCCAGCATTTT. Amino acid sequence: CASSESGRNQPQHF. Variable domain in full (rest from reference TRBV2 and TRBJ1-5): EPEVTQTPSHQVTQMGQEVILRCVPISNHLYFYWYRQILGQKVEFLVSFYNNEISEKSEIFDDQFSVERPDGSNFTLKIRSTKLEDSAMYFCASSESGRNQPQHFGDGTRLSIL.

The J gene is TRBJ1-2, the V gene TRBV5-4; weak D call: TRBD1 (6 bases). The CDR3 extends over 15 amino acids. The germline V gene encodes CDR1 SGHNT and CDR2 YYREEE (reference sequence). V lost 4 bases to trimming and J lost 4 bases, with 17 bases between them. Here the CDR3 reads CASSRGQAGTYGYTF. CDR3 sequence (DNA): TGTGCCAGCAGCAGGGGACAAGCAGGTACCTATGGCTACACCTTC.

This chain connects TRBV2 to TRBJ2-2; TRBD1 aligns across 10 bases. This CDR3 has 16 residues. Germline CDR1 and CDR2: SNHLY and FYNNEI. V gave up 10 bases and J gave up 6 bases; unmatched junction bases: 14. CDR3 in amino acids: CANTATGQGYPGELFF. The CDR3 DNA is TGTGCCAATACAGCCACGGGACAGGGGTACCCCGGGGAGCTGTTTTTT.

The rearrangement uses TRBV12-3 or TRBV12-4 and TRBJ2-5; TRBD1 might be the D (6 bases). This CDR3 is 13 amino acids long. V was cut by 10 bases and J by 5 bases, with 17 bases left in between. CDR3 protein: CATGDTPWETQYF. In nucleotides, the CDR3 is TGTGCCACTGGGGACACCCCGTGGGAGACCCAGTACTTC.

The V call is TRBV11-3, the J call TRBJ2-7; the D gene is possibly TRBD1 (6 bases). The germline CDR1 and CDR2 sequences are SGHNT and YENEEA. The V gene lost 5 bases and the J gene lost 2 bases, with 16 bases spanning the gap. The CDR3 runs to 15 residues. The CDR3 region is CASSHKQGFAYEQYF. The CDR3 coding sequence is TGTGCCAGCAGCCACAAACAGGGTTTTGCCTACGAGCAGTACTTC.

This clone was recorded a few times. The chain uses TRBV5-6 and TRBJ2-4, with TRBD2 matching 11 bases. The V gene's germline CDR1 is SGHDT and CDR2 YYEEEE. The V segment lost 0 bases and the J segment 8 bases; nucleotides outside the gene matches: 7. This CDR3 is 16 amino acids long. CDR3 nucleotides: TGTGCCAGCAGCTTGGGGGGACTAGCGGCAACGGACATTCAGTACTTC. Translated: CASSLGGLAATDIQYF.

The J gene is TRBJ2-3, the V gene TRBV11-1; the match to TRBD1 covers 8 bases. Trimming took 4 bases from V and 1 from J; bases not matched to a gene: 7. This CDR3 comprises 16 residues. In germline, CDR1 is SGHAT, CDR2 FQDESV (reference sequence). The CDR3 is CASSSFLRGRTDTQYF. CDR3 DNA sequence: TGTGCCAGCAGCTCCTTCCTCAGGGGGCGCACAGATACGCAGTATTTT.

Details on this clone: Other nucleotide sequences in the sample specify the same CDR3. This sequence joins TRBV19 and TRBJ1-1, with D uncertain. Trimming took 2 bases from V and 1 from J, leaving 5 bases between them. Per germline, CDR1 LNHDA and CDR2 SQIVND (reference sequence). This CDR3 has 13 residues. The CDR3: CASSINGNTEAFF. As DNA, the CDR3 is TGTGCCAGTAGTATAAACGGGAACACTGAAGCTTTCTTT.

A few counts support this clone. This chain's CDR3 is CSVEDPAGPGGTQYF. CDR3 in DNA: TGCAGCGTTGAAGATCCAGCGGGGCCCGGAGGGACCCAGTACTTC. This chain links TRBV29-1 with TRBJ2-5, with 7 bases identical to TRBD2. This CDR3 spans 15 amino acids. In germline, CDR1 is SQVTM, CDR2 ANQGSEA. Trimming cost V 0 bases and J 7 bases; bases outside gene matches: 11.

This chain joins TRBV4-1 and TRBJ2-7; D unclear. Trimming left V 3 bases short and J 3 bases short, with 9 bases between. The CDR3 contains 13 residues. Germline V gene sequence: CDR1 MGHRA, CDR2 YSYEKL. CDR3 DNA: TGCGCCAGCAGCCATGTCAATAGCTACGAGCAGTACTTC. It yields the protein CASSHVNSYEQYF.

The chain carries TRBV29-1 and TRBJ1-2; weak D call: TRBD1 (5 bases). CDR3 size: 15 residues. Germline CDR1 and CDR2: SQVTM and ANQGSEA. Trimming took 7 bases from V and 1 from J, leaving 19 bases between them. For the CDR3, the DNA is TGCAGCGCACGGACACCTACTTTCTTTAACTATGGCTACACCTTC. This codes for CSARTPTFFNYGYTF.

This chain connects TRBV7-6 to TRBJ1-5, with a possible D match to TRBD1 (5 bases). The CDR3 contains 17 residues. CDR1 and CDR2 from the germline V gene are SGHVS and FNYEAQ. Trimming took off 1 base at V and 5 bases at J, with 18 bases between the two ends. The CDR3 loop reads CASSLGAHRRKDQPQHF. The CDR3, as DNA: TGTGCCAGCAGCTTAGGGGCCCACAGGAGAAAAGATCAGCCCCAGCATTTT.

This clone has just one count. The chain couples TRBV7-9 to TRBJ2-3; weak D call: TRBD2 (6 bases). V was trimmed by 1 base and J by 10 bases, leaving 18 bases between them. Germline loops: CDR1 SEHNR, CDR2 FQNEAQ (reference sequence). The CDR3 covers 15 residues. The chain's CDR3 is CASSLETRKAIAQYF. The CDR3 region has the DNA TGTGCCAGCAGCTTAGAGACTAGGAAGGCTATTGCGCAGTATTTT.

This chain joins TRBV9 and TRBJ1-1; D not resolved. There are 14 residues in the CDR3. Germline CDR1 and CDR2: SGDLS and YYNGEE. V gave up 4 bases and J gave up 1 base, with 11 bases separating them. The CDR3 region has the DNA TGTGCCAGCAGCCCCTACAGAGAGAACACTGAAGCTTTCTTT. Residues: CASSPYRENTEAFF.

The count of this clone is one. This rearrangement joins TRBV20-1 to TRBJ2-7; 8 bases map to TRBD2. The CDR3 is made up of 11 amino acids. The V gene end was trimmed by 6 bases and the J gene end by 5 bases; junction bases not matched to a gene: 3. The germline gives CDR1 DFQATT, CDR2 SNEGSKA (reference sequence). This CDR3 reads CSAQTSDEQYF. DNA for the CDR3: TGCAGTGCCCAGACTAGCGACGAGCAGTACTTC.

This chain connects TRBV19 to TRBJ1-5, with 9 bases that match TRBD1. The CDR3 is 14 amino acids. V gave up 7 bases and J gave up 4 bases; unmatched junction bases: 5. Per germline, CDR1 LNHDA and CDR2 SQIVND (reference sequence). CDR3 DNA sequence: TGTGCCAGTACCAGGACAGGGGTTAATCAGCCCCAGCATTTT. Translating it yields CASTRTGVNQPQHF.